Described below is a single TCR beta chain sequence and its context. The data were taken from a study of blood T cell repertoires in COVID-19. This CDR3 is 15 amino acids long. With V trimmed by 6 bases and J by 11 bases, 15 bases remained unmatched. Germline CDR1 MNHNY, CDR2 SVGAGI (reference sequence). In the original workflow: For nucleated cells, counts were estimated from reference gene primer amplification. Assay: immunoSEQ multiplex PCR; the TCRdb copy retains only in-frame clones and omits some. V and J calls plus clone size are reproduced from that table; the DNA served to infer D and trimming. The sample includes around 150,000 clones, more than 80% seen only once; the top ten take less than 2.5%.

The clonotype was recovered from a man between 65 and 85 years old with acute or convalescent COVID-19. V and J are TRBV6-6 and TRBJ1-5; 8 positions match TRBD1. The material sequenced was peripheral blood. The CDR3 DNA follows: TGTGCCAGCAGCCATGCCGGGGCAGGGGGCGCGACCCAGCATTTT. Its protein is CASSHAGAGGATQHF.